This passage covers 13 T cell receptor beta chains from one sample sequenced in a study of blood T cell repertoires in COVID-19 (dated by TCRdb to between 2020 and 2021). The library was prepared using the immunoSEQ multiplex PCR assay. Here the immuneACCESS table is served through TCRdb, limited to in-frame sequences with V and J called. Missing clones are a known gap in these copies; in checked studies unresolved V genes cover under half, and the rest lacks a known reason. This sample gives 350,000 to 450,000 clones in total; roughly 87% of them show up just once. Of the sample, approximately 5% is held by the ten largest clones. Sequenced sample: PBMCs or T cells enriched from blood (not recorded which). Source of these receptors: a woman between 45 and 65 years old who had recovered from COVID-19.

The count of this clone is one. V gene TRBV25-1 combines with J gene TRBJ1-2, with 9 bases lining up with TRBD1. Trimming took 2 bases from V and 3 from J; bases not matched to a gene: 7. The CDR3 spans 16 residues. CDR1 MGHDK and CDR2 SYGVNS come from the germline V gene. CDR3 nucleotides: TGTGCCAGCAGTGAAGGGGGACAGGGCATGGACTATGGCTACACCTTC. Encoded protein: CASSEGGQGMDYGYTF.

The chain has TRBV4-2 and TRBJ2-2, with a tentative D call TRBD2 (7 bases). Germline V gene sequence: CDR1 LGHNA, CDR2 YNFKEQ. The germline V and J ends were trimmed by 11 bases and 1 base, with 14 bases remaining between them. The CDR3 has 14 residues. The CDR3 sequence: CAGQRGLNTGELFF. As DNA, the CDR3 is TGTGCCGGACAGCGGGGCTTGAACACCGGGGAGCTGTTTTTT.

The chain carries TRBV18 and TRBJ2-2; D may be TRBD1 (5 bases). The germline gives CDR1 KGHSH, CDR2 LQKENI. This CDR3 has 15 residues. Trimming took off 1 base at V and 4 bases at J, with 10 bases between the two ends. CDR3 loop: CASSPLDSSTGELFF. The CDR3 DNA reads TGTGCCAGCTCACCACTAGACAGTTCCACCGGGGAGCTGTTTTTT.

V gene TRBV14 combines with J gene TRBJ1-2; no reliable D call. CDR1 is SGHDN, CDR2 FVKESK, per germline. CDR3 size: 16 residues. Trimming stripped 0 bases from V and 2 bases from J, with 13 bases between. The CDR3 region is CASSQDLVRPNYGYTF. CDR3 nucleotides: TGTGCCAGCAGCCAAGATCTAGTAAGGCCAAACTATGGCTACACCTTC.

The CDR3 sequence: CASFPGGFMNTEAFF. The DNA for the CDR3 is TGTGCCAGCTTCCCAGGGGGCTTCATGAACACTGAAGCTTTCTTT. This rearrangement joins TRBV7-8 to TRBJ1-1; 8 bases agree with TRBD1. Germline loops: CDR1 SGHVS, CDR2 FQNEAQ. The CDR3 is 15 residues long. J gave up 0 bases and V 8 bases, and 8 bases lay outside the gene matches.

The rearrangement uses TRBV28 and TRBJ1-5; D is unresolved. The CDR3 is 13 amino acids. The ends were cut back, 3 bases at V and 2 bases at J, with 5 bases in the middle. Germline loops: CDR1 MDHEN, CDR2 SYDVKM. This CDR3 is CASSLSGNQPQHF. In DNA form, the CDR3 reads TGTGCCAGCAGTTTGTCGGGCAATCAGCCCCAGCATTTT.

The CDR3 spells CASSQDYQAIYEQYF. DNA for the CDR3: TGCGCCAGCAGCCAAGATTACCAGGCCATCTACGAGCAGTACTTC. V and J are TRBV4-3 and TRBJ2-7, with D unresolved. With 0 bases removed from V and 3 bases from J, the gap between germline ends came to 12 bases. The CDR3 runs 15 residues. Germline V gene data show CDR1 as LGHNA and CDR2 as YSLEER.

The chain's CDR3 is CASSLRAATSTEAFF. CDR3 nucleotides: TGTGCCAGCAGCTTACGCGCGGCTACGAGCACTGAAGCTTTCTTT. The genes are TRBV5-8 and TRBJ1-1; no reliable D call. Germline V gene sequence: CDR1 SGHTS, CDR2 YDEGEE. CDR3 length: 15 amino acids. V lost 2 bases to trimming and J lost 4 bases, with 15 bases between them.

The chain is built from TRBV6-5 and TRBJ1-1; unclear D gene. Trimming took off 2 bases at V and 8 bases at J, with 15 bases between the two ends. CDR3 length: 14 residues. Germline V CDR1 and CDR2: MNHEY, SVGAGI. The CDR3 sequence: CASSYDPGTLEAFF. The CDR3 bases are TGTGCCAGCAGTTACGATCCGGGTACTTTAGAAGCTTTCTTT.

The CDR3 sequence is CATSIASGFNNEQFF. In DNA, the CDR3 is TGTGCCACCAGCATCGCTAGCGGGTTTAACAATGAGCAGTTCTTC. The V call is TRBV15, the J call TRBJ2-1; 8 nucleotides match TRBD2. Trimming removed 4 bases from V and 5 bases from J; junction bases left unmatched: 7. The CDR3 is 15 amino acids. Germline V gene lookup returns CDR1 LNHNV and CDR2 YYDKDF (reference sequence).

The chain is built from TRBV4-3 and TRBJ2-1; D gene ambiguous. CDR1 and CDR2 from the germline V gene are LGHNA and YSLEER. CDR3 size: 14 residues. V shed 0 bases and J shed 4 bases, with 7 bases lying between them. CDR3 amino acids: CASSQEFLYNEQFF. The DNA for the CDR3 is TGCGCCAGCAGCCAAGAATTCCTGTACAATGAGCAGTTCTTC.

V is TRBV6-4 and J is TRBJ2-1, with 7 positions matching TRBD1. The CDR3 runs 17 residues. The trim removed 3 bases at V and 7 bases at J, leaving 15 bases unmatched. Germline CDR1 MRHNA, CDR2 SNTAGT. The CDR3 region has the DNA TGTGCCAGCAGTGATAGGGTACAGGGGACCGTTGGGAATGAGCAGTTCTTC. This gives the protein CASSDRVQGTVGNEQFF.

CDR3 in amino acids: CASSLGAPGANVLTF. CDR3 nucleotide sequence: TGTGCCAGCAGCTTGGGGGCACCTGGGGCCAACGTCCTGACTTTC. The V and J genes are TRBV5-4 and TRBJ2-6; D unclear. Germline values: CDR1 SGHNT, CDR2 YYREEE (reference sequence). V lost 0 bases and J 2 bases, leaving 6 bases between the germline ends. This CDR3 region has 15 residues.